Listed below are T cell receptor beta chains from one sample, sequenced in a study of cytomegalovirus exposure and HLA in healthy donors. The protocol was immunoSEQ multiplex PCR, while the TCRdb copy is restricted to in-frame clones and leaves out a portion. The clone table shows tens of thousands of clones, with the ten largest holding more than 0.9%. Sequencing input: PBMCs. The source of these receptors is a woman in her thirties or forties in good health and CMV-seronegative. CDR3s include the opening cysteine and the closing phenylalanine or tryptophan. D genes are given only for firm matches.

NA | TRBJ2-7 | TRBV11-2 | TGTGCCAGCAGCTTAGGCCAGGGTCTCGAGCAGTACTTC | CASSLGQGLEQYF
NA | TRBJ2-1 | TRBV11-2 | TGTGCCAGCAGCTTAGACACGGGTTCCTACAATGAGCAGTTCTTC | CASSLDTGSYNEQFF
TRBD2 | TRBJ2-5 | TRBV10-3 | TGTGCCACCATCGGGGGAGGGGAGACCCAGTACTTC | CATIGGGETQYF
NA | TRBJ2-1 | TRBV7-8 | TGTGCCAGCAGTCAAGGGACAAATACCTACAATGAGCAGTTCTTC | CASSQGTNTYNEQFF
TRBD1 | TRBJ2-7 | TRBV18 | TGTGCCAGCTCACCTGGGACAGAAACTTCCTACGAGCAGTACTTC | CASSPGTETSYEQYF
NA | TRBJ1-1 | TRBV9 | TGTGCCAGCAGCGTAGACGGGAGCACTGAAGCTTTCTTT | CASSVDGSTEAFF
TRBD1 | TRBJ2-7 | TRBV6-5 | TGTGCCAGCATGCCCGGGACAGGCTTCGCCTACGAGCAGTACTTC | CASMPGTGFAYEQYF
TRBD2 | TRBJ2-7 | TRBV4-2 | TGTGCCAGCAGCCACATAGGACAAACTAGCGGGGACGGCGAGCAGTACTTC | CASSHIGQTSGDGEQYF
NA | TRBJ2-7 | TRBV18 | TGTGCCAGCTCACCGGCAGGGGAACACTACGAGCAGTACTTC | CASSPAGEHYEQYF
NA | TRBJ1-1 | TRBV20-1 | TGCAGTGCTCGGTTGAACACTGAAGCTTTCTTT | CSARLNTEAFF
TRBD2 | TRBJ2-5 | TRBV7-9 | TGTGCCAGCAGTTTTCGCCCGGGACTAGCGAAACAAGAGACCCAGTACTTC | CASSFRPGLAKQETQYF
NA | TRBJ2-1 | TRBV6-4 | TGTGCCAGCAGTGAGTCGACGGGTTCCTACAATGAGCAGTTCTTC | CASSESTGSYNEQFF
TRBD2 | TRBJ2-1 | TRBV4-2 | TGTGCCAGCAGCCAACCCAGGAAGCGGGAGTATTGGGGTGAGCAGTTCTTC | CASSQPRKREYWGEQFF
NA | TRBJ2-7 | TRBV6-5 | TGTGCCAGCAGACGACAGGCCCCGAGCTCCTACGAGCAGTACTTC | CASRRQAPSSYEQYF
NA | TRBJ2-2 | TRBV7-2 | TGTGCCAGCAGCCGAGGACAGAACACCGGGGAGCTGTTTTTT | CASSRGQNTGELFF
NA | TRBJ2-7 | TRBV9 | TGTGCCAGCAGCTCTGGTGTGAGAACCTACGAGCAGTACTTC | CASSSGVRTYEQYF
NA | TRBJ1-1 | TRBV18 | TGTGCCAGTTTCAGGGAGGGCACAGGCACTGAAGCTTTCTTT | CASFREGTGTEAFF
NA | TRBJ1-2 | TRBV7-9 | TGTGCCAGCAGAGACAGTCAAGGTCCCTATGGCTACACCTTC | CASRDSQGPYGYTF
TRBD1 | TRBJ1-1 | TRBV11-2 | TGTGCCAGCAGCTTATCGGTCGGGGGACAGGGGGCAAGGGGGACTGAAGCTTTCTTT | CASSLSVGGQGARGTEAFF
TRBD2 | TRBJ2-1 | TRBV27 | TGTGCCAGCAGTTTCGAAGCGGGAATCGGATACAATGAGCAGTTCTTC | CASSFEAGIGYNEQFF
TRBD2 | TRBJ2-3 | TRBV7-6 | TGTGCCAGCAGCCGCCAACCTAGCGGGAGTAGCACAGATACGCAGTATTTT | CASSRQPSGSSTDTQYF
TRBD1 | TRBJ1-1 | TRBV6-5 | TGTGCCAGCAGTTACTTCCCAGGGGGCTGGCCTGAAGCTTTCTTT | CASSYFPGGWPEAFF
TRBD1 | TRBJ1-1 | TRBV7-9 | TGTGCCAGCAGCTCGACCCGGGACAGGGCCGGGGGGACTGAAGCTTTCTTT | CASSSTRDRAGGTEAFF
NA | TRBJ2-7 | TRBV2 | TGTGCCAGCTGGAGACAGGAGACCTACGAGCAGTACTTC | CASWRQETYEQYF
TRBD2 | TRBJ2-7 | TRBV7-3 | TGTGCCAGCAGCCCCGGACTAGCCGCCTACGAGCAGTACTTC | CASSPGLAAYEQYF
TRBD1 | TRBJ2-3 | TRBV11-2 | TGTGCCAGCAGCTTAGATTCGGCAGGGGGAGATACGCAGTATTTT | CASSLDSAGGDTQYF
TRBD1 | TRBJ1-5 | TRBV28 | TGTGCCAGCAGTTTTGACAGGGGCAATCAGCCCCAGCATTTT | CASSFDRGNQPQHF
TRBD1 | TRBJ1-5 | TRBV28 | TGTGCCAGCAGCCCAACCCCCCGGGACAGCGATCAGCCCCAGCATTTT | CASSPTPRDSDQPQHF
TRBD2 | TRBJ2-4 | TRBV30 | TGTGCCTGGATGCGGGAGGGTAACGCAAACATTCAGTACTTC | CAWMREGNANIQYF
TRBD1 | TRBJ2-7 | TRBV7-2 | TGTGCCAGCAGACCTAATAGGAGACAGGGGGCATACGAGCAGTACTTC | CASRPNRRQGAYEQYF
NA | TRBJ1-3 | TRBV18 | TGTGCCAGCTCACCCACAGGGCCCTCTGGAAACACCATATATTTT | CASSPTGPSGNTIYF
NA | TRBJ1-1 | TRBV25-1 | TGTGCCAGCAGGACACCAGGAACAAACACTGAAGCTTTCTTT | CASRTPGTNTEAFF
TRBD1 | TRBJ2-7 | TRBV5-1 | TGCGCCAGCAGCTTGATCGTCGAGGCAGGGGGCTACGAGCAGTACTTC | CASSLIVEAGGYEQYF
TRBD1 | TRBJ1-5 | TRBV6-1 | TGTGCCAGCAGTGGTGGACAGGGGAAGACCCAGCCCCAGCATTTT | CASSGGQGKTQPQHF
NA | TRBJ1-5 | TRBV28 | TGTGCCAGCAGCCCGCGGGGGTATGGCAATCAGCCCCAGCATTTT | CASSPRGYGNQPQHF
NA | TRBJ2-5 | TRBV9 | TGTGCCAGCAGCGTAGGTCCCGTGGAGACCCAGTACTTC | CASSVGPVETQYF
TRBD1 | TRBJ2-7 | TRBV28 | TGTGCCAGCAGTCCGATAGGACAGGTGACTCTTTACGAGCAGTACTTC | CASSPIGQVTLYEQYF
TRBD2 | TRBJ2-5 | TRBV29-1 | TGCAGCGTTGAAGTGGGCGGGAGCGAGACCCAGTACTTC | CSVEVGGSETQYF
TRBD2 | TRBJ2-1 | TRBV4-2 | TGTGCCAGCAGCCAAGGGGATAGCGGGAGAGACAATGAGCAGTTCTTC | CASSQGDSGRDNEQFF
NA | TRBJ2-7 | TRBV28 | TGTGCCAGCAGCCCCAGGGGAGACTACGAGCAGTACTTC | CASSPRGDYEQYF
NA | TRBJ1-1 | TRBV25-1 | TGTGCCAGCAGTGAACATCCGGGTTCTGTCACTGAAGCTTTCTTT | CASSEHPGSVTEAFF
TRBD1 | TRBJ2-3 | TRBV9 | TGTGCCAGTCATCTTACAGGGGAAGGCACAGATACGCAGTATTTT | CASHLTGEGTDTQYF
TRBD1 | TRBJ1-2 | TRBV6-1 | TGTGCCAGCAGTGAATACGGACAGGGTTTTTATGGCTACACCTTC | CASSEYGQGFYGYTF
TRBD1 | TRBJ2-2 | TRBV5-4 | TGTGCCAGCAGCCCCTGGAGGGGGACAGGGGCACCCACCGGGGAGCTGTTTTTT | CASSPWRGTGAPTGELFF
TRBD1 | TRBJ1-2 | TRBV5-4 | TGTGCCAGCAGCTTGGGCGGGACAGGGGACTATGGCTACACCTTC | CASSLGGTGDYGYTF
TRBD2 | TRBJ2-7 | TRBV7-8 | TGTGCCAGCAGCTTAGCGCTAATTGGGGCGACTAGCGGGACATCCTACGAGCAGTACTTC | CASSLALIGATSGTSYEQYF
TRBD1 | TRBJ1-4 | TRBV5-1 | TGCGCCAGCAGCAGCAACCGACAGGGCTCTAATGAAAAACTGTTTTTT | CASSSNRQGSNEKLFF
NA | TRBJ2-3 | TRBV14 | TGTGCCAGCAGCCCTTTGGGCACTAGCAGCCACCGCACAGATACGCAGTATTTT | CASSPLGTSSHRTDTQYF
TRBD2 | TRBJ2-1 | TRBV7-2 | TGTGCCAGCAGGGACGGACTAGCGGGAGACAATGAGCAGTTCTTC | CASRDGLAGDNEQFF
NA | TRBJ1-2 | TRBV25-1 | TGTGCCAGCAGAACTGACAGCCTCTATGGCTACACCTTC | CASRTDSLYGYTF
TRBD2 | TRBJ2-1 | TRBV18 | TGTGCCAGCTCACCGCTGACTAGCGGGATCGGCAATGAGCAGTTCTTC | CASSPLTSGIGNEQFF
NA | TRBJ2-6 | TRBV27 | TGTGCCAGCAGTGGCGGATACTTATCTGGGGCCAACGTCCTGACTTTC | CASSGGYLSGANVLTF
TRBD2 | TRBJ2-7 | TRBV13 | TGTGCCAGCAGCTCAACCGGGACTACCACCTACGAGCAGTACTTC | CASSSTGTTTYEQYF
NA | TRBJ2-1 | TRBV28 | TGTGCCAGCAGTTCCCCCGGACAGGGAGGGAAGCAGTTCTTC | CASSSPGQGGKQFF
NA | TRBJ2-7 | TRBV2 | TGTGCCAGCGTACGGACAGAGTCCTACGAGCAGTACTTC | CASVRTESYEQYF
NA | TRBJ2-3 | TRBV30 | TGTGCCTGGACGGTCGTGGGAGGATTCACAGATACGCAGTATTTT | CAWTVVGGFTDTQYF
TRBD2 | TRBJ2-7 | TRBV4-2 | TGTGCCAGCAGCAAACGCCCTACTAGCGGGGATACCTACGAGCAGTACTTC | CASSKRPTSGDTYEQYF
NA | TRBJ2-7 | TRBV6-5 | TGTGCCAGCAGTTACTCTCTCCGGGGAAGCGCCTACGAGCAGTACTTC | CASSYSLRGSAYEQYF
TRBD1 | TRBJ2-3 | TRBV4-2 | TGTGCCAGCAGCCAAGGGACGAACAGGGGGCAGGTGATAGATACGCAGTATTTT | CASSQGTNRGQVIDTQYF